Listed here are 30 T cell receptor beta chains from one sample, sequenced in a study of CD8 T cells in Susac syndrome. RNA totalling roughly 0.45 to 1 ug underwent reverse transcription with random hexamers. TCRdb reanalysed the immunoSEQ multiplex PCR reads using MiXCR and keeps one entry per CDR3 protein. The sample comprises under 150,000 distinct CDR3 sequences, approximately 95% of which are singletons, and approximately 0.25% rests with the top ten. Sequencing used CD8+ T cells from PBMCs. All receptors come from a human donor in good health.

V is TRBV5-1 and J is TRBJ2-7; the D call may be TRBD1 or TRBD2 (5 bases each). The germline V gene encodes CDR1 SGHRS and CDR2 YFSETQ. The CDR3 spans 12 residues. The V gene lost 4 bases and the J gene lost 9 bases, with 14 bases spanning the gap. In DNA form, the CDR3 reads TGCGCCAGCAGCAATCAGGGAGACCGGCAGTACTTC. It yields the protein CASSNQGDRQYF.

The V and J genes are TRBV3-1 and TRBJ2-7, with 8 nucleotides matching TRBD2. The J segment lost 3 bases and the V segment lost 5 bases, leaving 12 bases of the junction unmatched. Germline lookup yields CDR1 LGHDT and CDR2 YNNKEL (reference sequence). The CDR3 length is 16 residues. CDR3 nucleotides: TGTGCCAGCAGCACGCCCAGGGTAGCGGGATTCTACGAGCAGTACTTC. As protein: CASSTPRVAGFYEQYF.

The V call is TRBV9, the J call TRBJ2-1, with D perhaps matching TRBD1 (5 bases). CDR1 is SGDLS and CDR2 is YYNGEE in the germline V gene. V was shortened by 2 bases and J by 7 bases, with 13 bases between the two germline ends. The CDR3 covers 14 residues. The CDR3 loop is CASSVYTQANEQFF. For the CDR3, the DNA is TGTGCCAGCAGCGTCTACACACAGGCGAATGAGCAGTTCTTC. Using reference TRBV9 and TRBJ2-1 for the parts outside the CDR3, the full variable domain is DSGVTQTPKHLITATGQRVTLRCSPRSGDLSVYWYQQSLDQGLQFLIQYYNGEERAKGNILERFSAQQFPDLHSELNLSSLELGDSALYFCASSVYTQANEQFFGPGTRLTVL.

V usage is TRBV19 and J usage is TRBJ1-1; 7 bases map to TRBD1. Germline values: CDR1 LNHDA, CDR2 SQIVND (reference sequence). The V segment lost 0 bases and the J segment 3 bases; nucleotides outside the gene matches: 7. The CDR3 covers 16 residues. CDR3 DNA: TGTGCCAGTAGTATAGATCTGACAGGGTTCGACACTGAAGCTTTCTTT. As protein: CASSIDLTGFDTEAFF.

The chain carries TRBV7-9 and TRBJ2-5; D uncertain. The CDR3 spans 12 residues. Germline V gene sequence: CDR1 SEHNR, CDR2 FQNEAQ (reference sequence). Trimming cost V 3 bases and J 2 bases, with 4 bases left between them. This CDR3 is CASSFSQETQYF. CDR3 DNA sequence: TGTGCCAGCAGCTTCTCACAAGAGACCCAGTACTTC.

The gene calls are TRBV29-1 and TRBJ2-2; the D gene is possibly TRBD2 (6 bases). Germline loops: CDR1 SQVTM, CDR2 ANQGSEA. The CDR3 length is 11 residues. V lost 7 bases to trimming and J lost 6 bases, with 9 bases between them. In DNA, the CDR3 is TGCAGCGCACGGGAGTCCGGGGAGCTGTTTTTT. Its translation is CSARESGELFF.

This sequence joins TRBV6-2 or TRBV6-3 and TRBJ2-7; 7 bases match TRBD1. With V trimmed by 7 bases and J by 4 bases, 7 bases remained unmatched. The CDR3 has 13 amino acids. Germline-derived CDR1 and CDR2 are MNHEY and SVGEGT. CDR3 DNA sequence: TGTGCCAGCATTAAACAGGGGCTGTACGAGCAGTACTTC. It encodes CASIKQGLYEQYF.

The chain couples TRBV6-5 to TRBJ1-4, with 9 bases aligning to TRBD1. V lost 0 bases to trimming and J lost 10 bases; unmatched junction nucleotides: 0. The V gene's germline CDR1 is MNHEY and CDR2 SVGAGI. The CDR3 has 13 amino acids. The CDR3 DNA is TGTGCCAGCAGTTACTCGACAGGGGGAAAACTGTTTTTT. As protein: CASSYSTGGKLFF.

This clonotype was counted once. The V gene is TRBV27, the J gene TRBJ2-1, with a tentative D call TRBD1 (6 bases). Trimming took 7 bases from V and 2 from J, leaving 15 bases between them. In germline, CDR1 is MNHEY, CDR2 SMNVEV (reference sequence). This CDR3 has 15 residues. In DNA form, the CDR3 reads TGTGCCAGCACCACCCAGGCAGGGGCCTACAATGAGCAGTTCTTC. Encoded protein: CASTTQAGAYNEQFF.

The gene calls are TRBV4-2 and TRBJ2-3; D gene uncertain. The CDR3 runs 13 residues. Between the trimmed V and J ends, which lost 3 bases and 3 bases, there was a span of 7 bases. Per germline, CDR1 LGHNA and CDR2 YNFKEQ. CDR3 bases: TGTGCCAGCAGCCACCTGCCGACAGATACGCAGTATTTT. It yields the protein CASSHLPTDTQYF.

V usage is TRBV28 and J usage is TRBJ2-3; 8 nucleotides match TRBD1. This CDR3 comprises 14 residues. Germline values: CDR1 MDHEN, CDR2 SYDVKM. The junction had 5 bases not matched to a gene; V was cut back by 3 bases and J by 6 bases. This CDR3 is CASSLTGDVDTQYF. For the CDR3, the DNA is TGTGCCAGCAGTTTGACAGGGGATGTGGATACGCAGTATTTT.

CDR3 sequence: CASSPPVSYEQYF. In nucleotides, the CDR3 is TGTGCCAGCAGTCCTCCGGTCTCCTACGAGCAGTACTTC. The V and J genes are TRBV12-3 or TRBV12-4 and TRBJ2-7, with D hard to call. V was clipped by 5 bases and J by 0 bases, with 8 bases between them. The CDR3 is made up of 13 amino acids.

The rearrangement links TRBV20-1 to TRBJ2-7, with D maybe TRBD2 (6 bases). This CDR3 is built from 12 residues. V lost 3 bases, J lost 3 bases, and 9 bases lay in between. The germline CDR1 and CDR2 sequences are DFQATT and SNEGSKA (reference sequence). The CDR3 loop reads CSARGLDYEQYF. In DNA, the CDR3 is TGCAGTGCTAGGGGACTTGACTACGAGCAGTACTTC.

V gene TRBV29-1 combines with J gene TRBJ2-2, with D perhaps matching TRBD2 (5 bases). The CDR3 extends over 13 amino acids. Germline lookup yields CDR1 SQVTM and CDR2 ANQGSEA. V was shortened by 3 bases and J by 3 bases, with 8 bases between the two germline ends. CDR3: CSVERRYTGELFF. The CDR3 DNA is TGCAGCGTTGAGAGGAGGTACACCGGGGAGCTGTTTTTT.

This chain uses TRBV27 with TRBJ2-3; no clear D gene. The V end lost 9 bases, the J end lost 3 bases, and 16 bases lay between the germline ends. CDR1 and CDR2 from the germline V gene are MNHEY and SMNVEV (reference sequence). The CDR3 consists of 14 residues. Here the CDR3 DNA reads TGTGCCAGAAACACCCTAGAGAGGACAGATACGCAGTATTTT. This translates into CARNTLERTDTQYF.

The genes are TRBV20-1 and TRBJ2-7, with D tentatively TRBD2 (6 bases). Germline V CDR1 and CDR2: DFQATT, SNEGSKA (reference sequence). Trimming removed 0 bases from V and 3 bases from J, with 15 bases in between. This CDR3 spans 15 amino acids. CDR3 nucleotide sequence: TGCAGTGCTAGAGATCTTCTAGCGCTTAACTACGAGCAGTACTTC. It codes for CSARDLLALNYEQYF.

This clonotype was counted a few times. The junction departs from the called germline gene at one end, perhaps through a read error. The rearrangement links TRBV19 to TRBJ2-5; 8 nucleotides match TRBD1. The CDR3 has 14 residues. The germline V gene encodes CDR1 LNHDA and CDR2 SQIVND (reference sequence). CDR3 sequence: CASGITGGQETQYF. CDR3 coding DNA: TGTGCCAGTGGTATTACAGGGGGCCAAGAGACCCAGTACTTC.

This clonotype was observed a handful of times. The genes are TRBV3-1 and TRBJ2-3; D gene unclear. V was trimmed by 3 bases and J by 4 bases, leaving 5 bases between them. The germline gives CDR1 LGHDT, CDR2 YNNKEL (reference sequence). The CDR3 is made up of 12 amino acids. DNA for the CDR3: TGTGCCAGCAGCCAGTTCTCAGATACGCAGTATTTT. Its protein product is CASSQFSDTQYF.

This clonotype was recorded only once. The chain joins TRBV20-1 to TRBJ2-7; TRBD2 matches 11 bases. V trimming: 6 bases; J trimming: 2 bases; junction bases outside the gene matches: 9. Per germline, CDR1 DFQATT and CDR2 SNEGSKA (reference sequence). The CDR3 has 15 amino acids. The CDR3 nucleotides read TGCAGTGCCGCCCTAACTAGCGGGAGTCCCTACGAGCAGTACTTC. This gives the protein CSAALTSGSPYEQYF.

V and J are TRBV7-3 and TRBJ1-5; no clear D gene. This CDR3 is built from 15 residues. Germline V CDR1 and CDR2: SGHTA, FQGTGA. The ends were cut back, 5 bases at V and 7 bases at J, with 18 bases in the middle. CDR3 nucleotides: TGTGCCAGCAGCGTTCCCCCGGAGGGTGCACAGCCCCAGCATTTT. Residues: CASSVPPEGAQPQHF.

The chain combines TRBV9 with TRBJ2-3; 8 bases line up with TRBD2. The germline V gene has CDR1 SGDLS and CDR2 YYNGEE. The CDR3 consists of 15 residues. V was pared by 0 bases and J by 3 bases, with 3 bases of the junction left unmatched. CDR3 DNA sequence: TGTGCCAGCAGCGTAGACGGGAGGGAAACAGATACGCAGTATTTT. Translating gives CASSVDGRETDTQYF.

This chain connects TRBV7-9 to TRBJ2-1; TRBD1 aligns across 7 bases. Germline lookup yields CDR1 SEHNR and CDR2 FQNEAQ (reference sequence). The CDR3 is made up of 15 amino acids. V lost 6 bases, J lost 0 bases, and 5 bases stayed unmatched. CDR3 sequence reads: CASRGQSSSYNEQFF. The DNA of the CDR3 is TGTGCCAGCAGGGGACAGTCGAGCTCCTACAATGAGCAGTTCTTC.

V and J are TRBV20-1 and TRBJ1-2; D call uncertain. V lost 6 bases, J lost 4 bases, and 15 bases lay in between. This CDR3 has 13 amino acids. Germline lookup yields CDR1 DFQATT and CDR2 SNEGSKA (reference sequence). The CDR3 loop reads CSATPAAVYGYTF. DNA of the CDR3: TGCAGTGCCACCCCAGCCGCGGTCTATGGCTACACCTTC.

The chain employs TRBV24-1 and TRBJ2-2; TRBD1 might be the D (5 bases). The CDR3 consists of 15 residues. Germline V CDR1 and CDR2: KGHDR, SFDVKD. With 4 bases removed from V and 2 bases from J, the gap between germline ends came to 10 bases. The CDR3 spells CATSEQGLNTGELFF. CDR3 bases: TGTGCCACCAGTGAGCAGGGATTAAACACCGGGGAGCTGTTTTTT.

This sequence joins TRBV20-1 and TRBJ2-7; tentatively, D is TRBD2 (6 bases). V was cut by 0 bases and J by 2 bases, with 14 bases left in between. Germline CDR1 DFQATT, CDR2 SNEGSKA (reference sequence). This CDR3 spans 15 amino acids. CDR3 residues: CSARDWLARTYEQYF. CDR3 nucleotides: TGCAGTGCTAGAGATTGGCTAGCGCGGACCTACGAGCAGTACTTC.

This clonotype was counted once. Given the absence of the conserved phenylalanine or tryptophan at the CDR3 end, a read error is likely. The rearrangement joins TRBV29-1 to TRBJ2-1, with D possibly TRBD2 on 6 matching bases. The CDR3 length is 13 residues. Germline CDR1 SQVTM, CDR2 ANQGSEA. V was shortened by 4 bases and J by 8 bases, with 15 bases between the two germline ends. CDR3 loop: CSVVSAGRYEQFS. The CDR3 nucleotides are TGCAGCGTTGTCTCCGCGGGACGCTATGAGCAGTTCTCC.

The chain recombines TRBV29-1 with TRBJ2-1, with a weak D call TRBD1 (5 bases). CDR3 length: 13 amino acids. CDR1 is SQVTM and CDR2 is ANQGSEA in the germline V gene. V was cut by 2 bases and J by 5 bases, with 10 bases left in between. Here the CDR3 reads CSVERGNHNEQFF. The CDR3 nucleotides read TGCAGCGTTGAAAGGGGAAATCACAATGAGCAGTTCTTC.

The chain has TRBV13 and TRBJ2-3; 7 positions agree with TRBD2. This CDR3 spans 16 amino acids. CDR1 and CDR2 from the germline V gene are PRHDT and FYEKMQ (reference sequence). J gave up 3 bases and V 4 bases, and 10 bases lay outside the gene matches. The CDR3 here is CASSSVAGALTDTQYF. The CDR3, as DNA: TGTGCCAGCAGCTCCGTGGCGGGAGCTTTAACAGATACGCAGTATTTT.

The CDR3 loop is CATFGTEAFF. CDR3 DNA: TGTGCCACCTTTGGTACTGAAGCTTTCTTT. The chain recombines TRBV27 with TRBJ1-1; D gene unclear. V was shortened by 10 bases and J by 5 bases, with 8 bases between the two germline ends. From germline, CDR1 is MNHEY and CDR2 SMNVEV (reference sequence). The CDR3 runs to 10 residues.

The rearrangement joins TRBV29-1 to TRBJ2-3, with TRBD2 matching over 10 bases. CDR1 SQVTM and CDR2 ANQGSEA come from the germline V gene. V dropped 4 bases and J dropped 4; count of bases not matched to a gene: 5. The CDR3 contains 14 residues. This CDR3 reads CSVVLAGEADTQYF. Written as DNA, the CDR3 is TGCAGCGTTGTCCTAGCGGGAGAGGCAGATACGCAGTATTTT.